These T cell receptor beta chains were read from a single sample in a study of blood T cell repertoires in COVID-19. Using immunoSEQ multiplex PCR, the repertoire was profiled, and TCRdb retains in-frame clones only, with some absent. The table shows approximately 230,000 clones, with roughly 80% occurring only once. Material: peripheral blood. Receptor source: a man aged 25 to 45 with active or convalescent COVID-19. The CDR3 runs from the conserved cysteine through the conserved F or W. Fields, in order: clone size, V gene, J gene, CDR3 protein. Clone size, where shown, is once, few, many, or a class for clones that have expanded.

.	TRBV9	TRBJ2-2	CASSVWGEAGELFF
.	TRBV18	TRBJ2-1	CASSQQGAYNEQFF
few	TRBV5-6	TRBJ2-3	CASSSPLAGWDTQYF
.	TRBV28	TRBJ2-3	CASSLWTSGRDTQYF
.	TRBV6-4	TRBJ2-1	CASSSEPGLAGSEQFF
.	TRBV4-2	TRBJ1-4	CASSPEKRKLFF
.	TRBV19	TRBJ1-5	CATGQGFNQPQHF
.	TRBV6-5	TRBJ1-1	CASRMGVMNTEAFF
few	TRBV10-1	TRBJ2-7	CASRVAGFLYEQYF
.	TRBV5-1	TRBJ2-2	CASNLIAGTGELFF
.	TRBV5-4	TRBJ1-2	CASTSDPGANYGYTF
.	TRBV28	TRBJ2-3	CASSLGQFPGVDF
.	TRBV7-9	TRBJ2-5	CASSTPRGGSGRIIETQYF
.	TRBV3-1/TRBV3-2	TRBJ2-1	CASSPYRTEPFYNEQFF
.	TRBV5-1	TRBJ1-6	CASSLESSYNSPLHF
.	TRBV9	TRBJ2-1	CARVAGTNNEQFF
once	TRBV28	TRBJ1-2	CASTETYGGNGYTF
.	TRBV7-8	TRBJ2-7	CASSLASALASEQYF
.	TRBV7-8	TRBJ2-5	CASSPIGAGVRETQYF
.	TRBV5-8	TRBJ2-2	CASSSRQPANTGELFF
.	TRBV19	TRBJ1-1	CASSTKTDTEAFF
once	TRBV18	TRBJ2-7	CASSPGQATYEQYF
.	TRBV12-3/TRBV12-4	TRBJ1-2	CASSFPGNYGYTF
once	TRBV19	TRBJ1-2	CASRYLSGEYGYTF
.	TRBV24-1	TRBJ2-3	CATSFPGQGSIGTDTQYF